A single sample is the source of the 10 T cell receptor beta chains below, sequenced in a study of blood T cell repertoires in COVID-19. Generated by immunoSEQ multiplex PCR, the TCRdb table keeps only in-frame clones and is missing some. The sample includes more than 300,000 clones, around 90% seen only once; the top ten take approximately 5%. Sequencing input: PBMCs or T cells enriched from blood (not recorded which). The receptors were sampled from a young woman who had recovered from COVID-19.

The count of this clone is one. A read error may account for a junction end that differs from germline. J is TRBJ1-1 and V is TRBV2; weak D call: TRBD1 (6 bases). This CDR3 region has 14 residues. CDR1 SNHLY and CDR2 FYNNEI come from the germline V gene. The CDR3: CASIEQGPNTEAFF. The CDR3 nucleotides read TGTGCCAGCATTGAACAGGGCCCAAACACTGAAGCTTTCTTT.

The chain has TRBV9 and TRBJ1-1; D unresolved. Germline-derived CDR1 and CDR2 are SGDLS and YYNGEE. The V gene lost 4 bases and the J gene lost 1 base, with 11 bases spanning the gap. This CDR3 region has 14 residues. The CDR3 here is CASSFLRENTEAFF. The CDR3 coding sequence is TGTGCCAGCAGCTTCCTTCGGGAGAACACTGAAGCTTTCTTT.

The chain employs TRBV6-5 and TRBJ1-1; 7 bases agree with TRBD1. Trimming removed 7 bases from V and 0 bases from J; junction bases left unmatched: 5. The germline gives CDR1 MNHEY, CDR2 SVGAGI. The CDR3 totals 14 residues. The CDR3 is CASTGGGMNTEAFF. The CDR3 region has the DNA TGTGCCAGCACTGGAGGGGGCATGAACACTGAAGCTTTCTTT.

In its sample, this clone was seen a few times. This sequence joins TRBV11-2 and TRBJ1-1; 8 nucleotides align to TRBD1. V dropped 5 bases and J dropped 11; count of bases not matched to a gene: 19. The germline V gene encodes CDR1 SGHAT and CDR2 FQNNGV. CDR3 length: 16 residues. This CDR3 is CASSHPGFDRGGGAFF. The CDR3 bases are TGTGCCAGCAGCCACCCGGGGTTCGACAGGGGAGGAGGGGCTTTCTTT.

The chain combines TRBV6-2 or TRBV6-3 with TRBJ1-1; D is possibly TRBD1 (6 bases). Trimming took 5 bases from V and 5 from J, leaving 15 bases between them. Germline CDR1 MNHEY, CDR2 SVGEGT. CDR3 size: 14 residues. CDR3 coding DNA: TGTGCCAGCAGTACGGACAGTAGGTATACTGAAGCTTTCTTT. Protein: CASSTDSRYTEAFF.

The chain recombines TRBV2 with TRBJ1-1, with no clear D. Germline CDR1 reads SNHLY; CDR2 reads FYNNEI. Trimming shortened V by 4 bases and J by 1 base, and 7 bases separated the two germline ends. This CDR3 spans 13 amino acids. DNA for the CDR3: TGTGCCAGCAGTGTTGCAGAGAACACTGAAGCTTTCTTT. It specifies CASSVAENTEAFF.

This clone appeared a few times. The chain uses TRBV12-5 and TRBJ1-1, with 11 bases aligning to TRBD1. The germline gives CDR1 LGHNT, CDR2 FRNRAP. V gave up 1 base and J gave up 5 bases; unmatched junction bases: 6. The CDR3 spans 16 residues. The CDR3 DNA reads as TGTGCTAGTGGTTTGGGGACAGGGGGCTTCGGTACTGAAGCTTTCTTT. Its protein is CASGLGTGGFGTEAFF.

The chain has TRBV6-6 and TRBJ1-2; the match to TRBD1 covers 12 bases. Looked up from germline, CDR1 is MNHNY and CDR2 is SVGAGI (reference sequence). J was trimmed by 8 bases and V by 6 bases; bases with no gene match: 7. The CDR3 spans 14 residues. CDR3 region: CASSRGTGGEGYTF. CDR3 nucleotides: TGTGCCAGCAGCCGAGGGACAGGGGGCGAGGGCTACACCTTC.

This chain uses TRBV2 with TRBJ1-1; tentative D call: TRBD1 (5 bases). Germline V gene lookup returns CDR1 SNHLY and CDR2 FYNNEI. This CDR3 has 12 residues. The CDR3 reads CASHRGVWRAFF. Here the CDR3 DNA reads TGTGCTAGCCACCGGGGGGTCTGGAGAGCTTTCTTT.

This chain uses TRBV7-9 with TRBJ2-7; no clear D. V gave up 0 bases and J gave up 2 bases, with 8 bases separating them. The CDR3 sequence is 14 residues long. From germline, CDR1 is SEHNR and CDR2 FQNEAQ (reference sequence). CDR3 in amino acids: CASSLAGRTYEQYF. Written as DNA, the CDR3 is TGTGCCAGCAGCTTAGCGGGCAGAACCTACGAGCAGTACTTC.